This T cell receptor (beta chain) was sequenced during a study of blood T cell repertoires in COVID-19. Study context: COVID-19 samples from acute and convalescent phases originated in the United States, Italy and Spain. Sample material is recorded as cDNA or gDNA derived from T cells, B-cell-depleted T cells, or PBMCs.

In the original analysis: Amplification from reference gene primers served as the basis for estimated nucleated cell counts. This table comes from immunoSEQ multiplex PCR, and its TCRdb copy is limited to in-frame clones, with some not included. From that table come the V and J calls and clone size; the DNA was used to work out D and trimming. This sample has 200,000 to 250,000 clones, with more than 65% found just once. This CDR3 spans 13 amino acids. Germline V gene data show CDR1 as MNHEY and CDR2 as SVGAGI. Trimming took off 6 bases at V and 2 bases at J, with 8 bases between the two ends. This clone has just a few counts.

The sequencing sample was made of peripheral blood. This chain links TRBV6-5 with TRBJ1-5; D is uncertain. This TCR derives from a woman at least 80 years old with acute or convalescent COVID-19. The CDR3 region is CASSAERNQPQHF. For the CDR3, the DNA is TGTGCCAGCAGCGCGGAACGCAATCAGCCCCAGCATTTT.